The entry below describes one T cell receptor beta chain. This clone was observed a single time. The clone's antigen remains unknown. No base quality information exists; no much larger clone differs at one position. This entry is derived from a study of cytomegalovirus exposure and HLA in healthy donors (dated by TCRdb to 2016 to 2017). About the study as a whole: In an earlier analysis of roughly 590 of the donors, 276 Gb of sequence data and 100 million or so unique TCR beta sequences from about 179 million T cells were reported. Approximately 300 gigabases of sequencing data and tens of millions of unique TCR sequences were included in an early release covering over 600 HLA-typed donors. The genetic ancestry cluster associated with self-reported Caucasian donors included about four fifths of the 350 to 500 genotyped donors. The aim of the study was to test whether cataloging public T cell receptors could identify signatures of past pathogen exposure. Using immunosequencing, the study profiled T cell repertoires from fewer than 850 subjects and related those repertoires to cytomegalovirus serostatus. A separate validation cohort of 100 to 150 different subjects was used in addition to the approximately 640-subject first cohort. High-throughput TCR immunosequencing, statistical association of individual TCRs with disease status, and machine learning were combined to predict cytomegalovirus infection status. A later analysis re-analyzed previously published TCR beta repertoires from 666 donors and added high-resolution HLA genotyping to study TCR occurrence patterns. Rather than using new phenotypic data, the later analysis identified candidate immune exposures from TCR beta sequences and from how often those sequences occurred across donors. An earlier analysis of around 580 of the donors used high-throughput TCR beta sequencing to judge whether each TCR beta V gene segment behaved as functional or pseudogenic. Alongside the repertoire data, information on donor age, sex, ethnicity and CMV serostatus was compiled. Genome-wide SNP genotypes for about 55% of the 666 donors were used in a later genetic analysis, which treated that subset as a discovery cohort. All discovery cohort repertoires had been generated on a single sequencing platform. Both class I and class II loci were covered by HLA typing, at four-digit resolution. Typing coverage differed by locus: A, B, C, DRB1 and DQB1 were typed in roughly 620-630 donors, DQA1 in around 500, DPA1 in some 600, and DPB1 in 450 to 480. Roughly 5 DR-DQ haplotypes were handled as single units for association and clustering, since linkage in the cohort was strong. On average, roughly 250,000 unique TCR beta nucleotide sequences were sequenced per donor among a few hundred genotyped donors of the cohort, with around 19% of those sequences being non-productive. The research as a whole found: Linkage disequilibrium might explain the correlated functional status among segregating V segments, but an unknown experimental factor could not be excluded. While some public TCRs were present in many individuals, most TCR sequences turned up only very rarely across donors. Only TCR beta chains were sequenced in this cohort, and the absence of alpha or paired-chain data limited detectable features. In a later analysis, several top co-occurrence clusters were reported to appear linked to parvovirus B19, influenza, CMV and Epstein-Barr virus. Approximately 18 rarely observed V segments, including chromosome 9 orphons, were excluded from the earlier analysis of 550 to 700 of the donors because counts were too low. In vitro tests confirmed that a few of the cytomegalovirus-associated TCR beta chains recognize cytomegalovirus antigens. Some IMGT-functional V segments, including TRBV6-2 and TRBV6-3, could not be told apart with the 87-base-pair reads, so those segments were excluded. HLA typing was unavailable for some donors at each locus, so association tests used only the typed subset. It was suggested by the authors that the approach could potentially be generalized to other disease states and immunological phenotypes. A later analysis found that TCR association rates varied across HLA loci, with DRB1 alleles showing the most associated TCRs and HLA-C alleles the fewest. Compared with equally common non-associated chains, HLA-associated TCR beta chains in a later analysis were more clonally expanded and had lower generation probabilities. An association between a missense DCLRE1C variant and V-gene and J-gene trimming of TCR beta chains was found in a later genetic analysis and replicated in an independent cohort. Assigning TCR associations to individual alleles was difficult when HLA alleles, especially DR and DQ, strongly co-occurred. The study listed 164 TCR beta chains as associated with cytomegalovirus. Compared with the approximately 700-donor mean, donors in an Asian-associated ancestry cluster had fewer N-insertions in productive TCRs, according to a later genetic analysis. At a false discovery rate of 0.05, a later analysis linked approximately 18,000 TCR beta sequences to specific HLA alleles. A cluster of highly shared sequence variants was judged likely to represent a technical artifact of the sequencing pipeline. Sequencing depth was assumed to be roughly uniform across donors in the presence/absence analyses, though that assumption may not hold. CMV serostatus was the only immune exposure information available for the cohort. A later analysis found that most CMV-associated TCR beta chains appeared HLA-restricted, with HLA associations seemingly driven largely by CMV exposure. A further reported finding was that TCR beta sequences accurately predicted the HLA-A and HLA-B alleles for most subjects in the first cohort. In both the original and validation cohorts, the classifier was reported to diagnose cytomegalovirus status with high specificity and sensitivity. An earlier analysis of some 590 of the donors showed that most TCR beta V segments appeared in productive rearrangements either about 90% or about 30% of the time, which broadly matched IMGT annotations.

Including cysteine and phenylalanine, the CDR3 has 16 amino acids. The only DNA kept is the CDR3, 48 bases in frame from the first base. The CDR1 and CDR2 encoded by the germline V gene are ENHRY and SYGVKD. Relative to germline, V is 0 bases shorter and J is 2 bases shorter, with 10 bases between their ends. The library was made by the immunoSEQ multiplex PCR assay. The multiplex PCR relied on a mix of 60 forward primers for TCR Vbeta segments and 13 reverse primers for TCR Jbeta segments. A multiplex PCR assay on genomic DNA amplified the CDR3 region of rearranged TCR beta genes. The Illumina HiSeq System was used to sequence the amplified TCR beta libraries as 87-base-pair reads. In the source study's methods: Across the roughly 640 repertoires, a later analysis counted tens of millions of unique TCR beta chains, 9 million to 14 million of which were shared by at least two donors. Raw reads were error-corrected and collapsed into unique sequences with a nearest-neighbor algorithm that merged closely related sequences to remove PCR and sequencing errors. To assign V, D and J gene segments, CDR3 sequences were aligned to IMGT reference sequences. For a sequence to be retained, at least a six-nucleotide match to both a V gene segment and a J gene segment was required. A rearrangement counted as productive if the CDR3 had no stop codons and remained in frame with V and J, and every other rearrangement counted as non-productive. CDR3 was defined by IMGT convention, running from the second conserved V-encoded cysteine to the conserved J-encoded phenylalanine. The earlier analysis of fewer than 750 of the donors excluded sequences that lacked an unambiguous match to a single V gene segment. In an earlier analysis of more than 500 of the donors, a V segment was called functional when productive rearrangements were above 56.7%, and segregating when the standard deviation between donors exceeded 5%. A statistical classification framework was built to diagnose cytomegalovirus status from the catalog of TCR beta chain sequences. In a later analysis, TCR nucleotide sequences were compared against IMGT/GENE-DB human TR gene sequences so that V and J genes could be assigned. In a later analysis, CDR3 sequences and most-parsimonious VDJ recombination scenarios were assigned using the TCRdist pipeline. A later analysis defined each TCR beta chain by its CDR3 amino acid sequence plus V-gene family, and excluded reads lacking a unique V-gene family. A later analysis removed 500 to 600 highly shared, low-generation-probability nucleotide sequences to deal with suspected cross-contamination and a sequencing artifact. For each public chain, a later analysis derived a clonal expansion index from normalized ranks of inferred template counts within each repertoire. Generation probabilities in a later analysis came from a VDJ recombination model fitted to out-of-frame rearrangements, and those results were checked against IGoR. In a later analysis, TCR-TCR, TCR-HLA and TCR-CMV co-occurrence was scored with hypergeometric tests, and a repertoire-size bias correction was applied to TCR pairs. A later analysis estimated false discovery rates by permuting HLA or CMV assignments 20 times. In a later analysis, co-occurring TCRs were grouped with DBSCAN, and TCRdist sequence similarity was added when clustering was performed within HLA-allele-positive subsets. Repertoires with fewer than 30,000 or more than 120,000 public chains were left out of co-occurrence clustering, as were a few repertoires with anomalous nucleotide sharing. TCRdb retrieved this table from immuneACCESS and kept in-frame rearrangements only. Not all clones are present; in checked studies, unresolved V genes account for under half, and no reason is known for the remainder. The V and J calls and clone size come from that table; D and trimming were worked out from the DNA. The sample includes about 120,000 clones, with approximately 75% observed a single time. 3% to 4% of the sample is held by the ten biggest clonotypes.

The cohort comprised some 730 healthy bone marrow donors. At the time of sampling, every cohort member was nominally healthy, though immune exposures that went unrecorded were likely present. The donor was CMV seronegative and was included in the group of 352 seronegative cohort members. A peripheral blood sample was collected from each donor, and TCR beta sequencing was performed on peripheral blood mononuclear cells. Genomic DNA was extracted from the blood cell samples with the Qiagen DNeasy Blood Extraction Kit. Recombination connected TRBV10-3 to TRBJ1-4; 6 matching bases give a weak D call of TRBD1. Material for sequencing was PBMCs. The TCR originated in a man aged 30 to 45 in good health and CMV-seronegative. The sequenced DNA is TGTGCCATCAGTGAGTCTTTAGGACAGACTAATGAAAAACTGTTTTTT. Protein translation: CAISESLGQTNEKLFF.